This paragraph reports one T cell receptor beta chain. Its target is unknown. The table came from immunoSEQ multiplex PCR; TCRdb's copy has only in-frame clones and leaves some out. This table has 150,000 to 200,000 clones, 94% appearing once. This sample is part of a study of T cell responses to AZD1222 COVID-19 vaccine. For the study at large: Pooled together were second doses at about 4 or about 12 weeks. General study findings and limits: There were vaccine-associated CD4 TCRs across spike, dominant at 160-218 and 743-854. Seropositive at baseline were only a handful of AZD1222 recipients. Among the donors, most were white British and more were female, and clonal diversity was possibly underestimated.

This CDR3 is 16 amino acids long. Trimming removed 5 bases from V and 5 bases from J; junction bases left unmatched: 8. Germline CDR1 reads SGHTA; CDR2 reads FQGTGA. This clonotype was sampled from an adult in good health. The sequenced sample was peripheral blood, obtained on day 0 of AZD1222 vaccination. This chain joins TRBV7-3 and TRBJ2-2, with TRBD1 matching over 10 bases. This chain's CDR3 is CASSHTGTGVTGELFF. The CDR3 DNA is TGTGCCAGCAGCCACACTGGGACAGGGGTTACCGGGGAGCTGTTTTTT.